These 12 T cell receptor beta chains came from one sample sequenced in a study of cytomegalovirus exposure and HLA in healthy donors. The PCR contained 60 Vbeta and 13 Jbeta primers. The table came from immunoSEQ multiplex PCR; TCRdb's copy has only in-frame clones and leaves some out. The repertoire holds 150,000 to 180,000 clones, 75% to 85% seen once, with around 6% in the top ten. The specimen was PBMCs. These TCRs come from a woman in her 40s in good health and CMV-seropositive.

This rearrangement joins TRBV5-6 to TRBJ2-7; TRBD1 agrees at 9 bases. The CDR3 consists of 14 residues. The germline CDR1 and CDR2 sequences are SGHDT and YYEEEE. The trim removed 2 bases at V and 4 bases at J, leaving 4 bases unmatched. The CDR3 nucleotides read TGTGCCAGCAGCTTCGGGACAGGGAGTTACGAGCAGTACTTC. Translated, it gives CASSFGTGSYEQYF.

The chain is built from TRBV5-4 and TRBJ2-1, with 7 bases fitting TRBD1. Trimming removed 5 bases from V and 0 bases from J; junction bases left unmatched: 5. From germline, CDR1 is SGHNT and CDR2 YYREEE (reference sequence). The CDR3 covers 15 residues. CDR3: CASSSDRSSYNEQFF. CDR3 nucleotide sequence: TGTGCCAGCAGTTCGGACAGGAGCTCCTACAATGAGCAGTTCTTC.

This clone turned up a few times. The chain uses TRBV21-1 and TRBJ2-5; TRBD2, the D gene given by the table, was not confirmed from the DNA. TRBV21-1 is listed as a pseudogene. There are 16 residues in the CDR3. CDR3 region: CASSKVRTSGSETQYF. In DNA form, the CDR3 reads TGTGCCAGCAGCAAAGTAAGGACTAGCGGGAGTGAGACCCAGTACTTC.

The chain employs TRBV9 and TRBJ2-2; D gene unclear. CDR1 is SGDLS and CDR2 is YYNGEE in the germline V gene. Deletions cut 0 bases from V and 2 bases from J, with 5 bases between. CDR3 length: 14 amino acids. CDR3 residues: CASSVASNTGELFF. DNA for the CDR3: TGTGCCAGCAGCGTAGCCTCCAACACCGGGGAGCTGTTTTTT.

The J gene is TRBJ1-2, the V gene TRBV6-6; no clear D. V lost 0 bases to trimming and J lost 0 bases, with 11 bases between them. The CDR3 consists of 16 residues. The germline CDR1 and CDR2 sequences are MNHNY and SVGAGI (reference sequence). In DNA, the CDR3 is TGTGCCAGCAGTTACTCGTGGCGACATGCTAACTATGGCTACACCTTC. As protein: CASSYSWRHANYGYTF.

The V call is TRBV5-6, the J call TRBJ2-1; TRBD1 matches 8 bases. V lost 7 bases to trimming and J lost 4 bases; unmatched junction nucleotides: 10. The CDR3 runs 15 residues. The V gene's germline CDR1 is SGHDT and CDR2 YYEEEE. The CDR3 loop reads CASARGTGDYNEQFF. The CDR3 nucleotides read TGTGCCAGCGCTAGAGGGACAGGAGATTACAATGAGCAGTTCTTC.

V usage is TRBV10-3 and J usage is TRBJ2-3, with 9 bases identical to TRBD1. The V segment lost 4 bases and the J segment 3 bases; nucleotides outside the gene matches: 2. The germline V gene has CDR1 ENHRY and CDR2 SYGVKD. CDR3 length equals 14 residues. The chain's CDR3 is CAISGTGETDTQYF. CDR3 nucleotide sequence: TGTGCCATCAGTGGGACAGGGGAAACAGATACGCAGTATTTT.

V and J are TRBV2 and TRBJ1-1, with TRBD1 matching 10 bases. This CDR3 contains 15 residues. With 2 bases clipped from V and 4 bases from J, the junction kept 4 bases outside the gene matches. Germline loops: CDR1 SNHLY, CDR2 FYNNEI. DNA for the CDR3: TGTGCCAGCAGTGAATTCCGGGACAGGGGCACTGAAGCTTTCTTT. Protein sequence: CASSEFRDRGTEAFF.

This chain connects TRBV28 to TRBJ2-7; D is possibly TRBD1 (6 bases). This CDR3 contains 16 residues. The germline gives CDR1 MDHEN, CDR2 SYDVKM. V lost 6 bases to trimming and J lost 3 bases, with 21 bases between them. CDR3: CASRSSWDKTIYEQYF. The DNA for the CDR3 is TGTGCCAGCAGATCATCCTGGGACAAGACCATCTACGAGCAGTACTTC.

The genes are TRBV2 and TRBJ2-7; 7 nucleotides match TRBD1. Per germline, CDR1 SNHLY and CDR2 FYNNEI. The CDR3 covers 12 residues. The junction had 4 bases not matched to a gene; V was cut back by 7 bases and J by 4 bases. The CDR3 DNA sequence: TGTGCCAGCAATCGACAGGGTTACGAGCAGTACTTC. As protein: CASNRQGYEQYF.

CDR3 sequence reads: CATSSKLTGGVQPQHF. The CDR3 DNA is TGTGCCACCAGCAGTAAATTGACAGGGGGCGTTCAGCCCCAGCATTTT. J is TRBJ1-5 and V is TRBV15; TRBD1 matches at 10 bases. The trim removed 3 bases at V and 6 bases at J, leaving 8 bases unmatched. The CDR3 covers 16 residues. The germline gives CDR1 LNHNV, CDR2 YYDKDF (reference sequence).

V gene TRBV6-1 combines with J gene TRBJ1-5; 7 nucleotides match TRBD1. The germline gives CDR1 MNHNS, CDR2 SASEGT. V shed 4 bases, J shed 4 bases, and the junction held 10 bases outside the gene matches. The CDR3 is made up of 16 amino acids. CDR3 in DNA: TGTGCCAGCAGTGTCCTGGGCCAGGGGGTTAATCAGCCCCAGCATTTT. This encodes CASSVLGQGVNQPQHF.